There are many counts of the clone carrying this T cell receptor beta chain. This sample was taken from a study of naive and memory T cell subsets. V was cut by 3 bases and J by 2 bases, with 11 bases left in between. The CDR3 runs 13 residues. Germline CDR1 SQVTM, CDR2 ANQGSEA. Both TRBC1 and TRBC2 were covered by a beta constant-region primer of two equimolar oligonucleotides. Nested alpha and beta constant-region primers with the SP2 primer drove four PCR rounds on ligated cDNA. MiXCR was run by TCRdb on the UMI-ligation and nested PCR reads, yielding one entry per CDR3 protein. Of about 82,000 distinct CDR3 sequences in the sample, approximately 9.2% were seen once.

The source is a human donor in good health. Sequenced sample: naive CD8+ T cells from blood. The chain combines TRBV29-1 with TRBJ2-7; D is possibly TRBD1 (6 bases). CDR3 region: CSVELQGTYEQYF. In DNA form, the CDR3 reads TGCAGCGTTGAGTTACAGGGAACCTACGAGCAGTACTTC.